The 19 T cell receptor beta chains presented below share a single source sample, sequenced in a study of T cell changes during pregnancy in multiple sclerosis. Only in-frame clones appear in the TCRdb table, and some are missing; sequencing was by immunoSEQ multiplex PCR. Of tens of thousands of clones listed, around 91% are singletons. Here the sequenced sample was peripheral blood, taken after pregnancy. All receptors derive from a female donor in good health, enrolled as a control in a pregnancy study.

The J gene is TRBJ1-2, the V gene TRBV28; TRBD1 aligns across 7 bases. V was pared by 6 bases and J by 7 bases, with 11 bases of the junction left unmatched. Germline lookup yields CDR1 MDHEN and CDR2 SYDVKM. The CDR3 covers 14 residues. The CDR3 nucleotides are TGTGCCAGCAGGCCGGGACAGAGGGCTCTTGGCTACACCTTC. This sequence encodes CASRPGQRALGYTF.

This chain joins TRBV9 and TRBJ2-7; 9 bases match TRBD2. The CDR3 length is 15 residues. V trimming: 0 bases; J trimming: 2 bases; junction bases outside the gene matches: 3. Germline V gene data show CDR1 as SGDLS and CDR2 as YYNGEE. The CDR3 region has the DNA TGTGCCAGCAGCGTAGTTAGCGGGGGTGCCTACGAGCAGTACTTC. It encodes CASSVVSGGAYEQYF.

A remark on this clone: Other DNA sequences in the same sample also yield this CDR3. This sequence joins TRBV27 and TRBJ1-4; 7 bases align to TRBD1. Trimming took 6 bases from V and 0 from J; bases not matched to a gene: 4. From germline, CDR1 is MNHEY and CDR2 SMNVEV (reference sequence). This CDR3 spans 15 amino acids. The CDR3 sequence is CASSRQGSTNEKLFF. The CDR3 DNA is TGTGCCAGCAGCAGACAGGGATCAACTAATGAAAAACTGTTTTTT.

The chain uses TRBV19 and TRBJ2-1; the D gene is possibly TRBD1 (6 bases). Germline lookup yields CDR1 LNHDA and CDR2 SQIVND (reference sequence). The CDR3 spans 14 residues. V was clipped by 4 bases and J by 6 bases, with 13 bases between them. The CDR3 coding sequence is TGTGCCAGTAGTACGCGGACAGCTATCAATGAGCAGTTCTTC. This gives the protein CASSTRTAINEQFF.

The V and J genes are TRBV12-2 and TRBJ1-1; the table calls TRBD1, which could not be checked here. TRBV12-2 is tagged as a pseudogene. This CDR3 has 17 amino acids. CDR3 nucleotides: TGTGCAAGTCGCTTAGAAGGGACAGAGACACTGAACACTGAAGCTTTCTTT. Translating gives CASRLEGTETLNTEAFF.

This chain connects TRBV5-4 to TRBJ1-1; the D gene is possibly TRBD1 (6 bases). The germline V gene encodes CDR1 SGHNT and CDR2 YYREEE (reference sequence). CDR3 size: 15 residues. Trimming stripped 4 bases from V and 6 bases from J, with 19 bases between. The CDR3 loop reads CASSHTGGGGAEAFF. CDR3 coding DNA: TGTGCCAGCAGCCATACGGGAGGAGGGGGGGCTGAAGCTTTCTTT.

This chain connects TRBV7-2 to TRBJ1-1; a possible D gene is TRBD1 (5 bases). The V end was cut by 2 bases, the J end by 4 bases, with 11 bases between. CDR1 SGHTA and CDR2 FQGNSA come from the germline V gene. The CDR3 covers 14 residues. The CDR3 bases are TGTGCCAGCAGCTTACCCGCAGGGTCCACTGAAGCTTTCTTT. Amino acids: CASSLPAGSTEAFF.

The chain recombines TRBV4-2 with TRBJ2-5; 12 bases align to TRBD2. The CDR3 loop spans 16 amino acids. The V gene's germline CDR1 is LGHNA and CDR2 YNFKEQ. V dropped 4 bases and J dropped 2; count of bases not matched to a gene: 5. The CDR3 here is CASSLGLAGLQETQYF. CDR3 nucleotide sequence: TGTGCCAGCAGCCTAGGACTAGCGGGACTACAAGAGACCCAGTACTTC.

This chain uses TRBV5-1 with TRBJ2-3, with 11 bases aligning to TRBD2. The CDR3 consists of 15 residues. The V segment lost 5 bases and the J segment 6 bases; nucleotides outside the gene matches: 8. The germline V gene encodes CDR1 SGHRS and CDR2 YFSETQ. For the CDR3, the DNA is TGCGCCAGCAGAAATAGCGGGGGGGCTGCGGATACGCAGTATTTT. As protein: CASRNSGGAADTQYF.

The rearrangement links TRBV28 to TRBJ1-5; D not certain. CDR1 and CDR2 (germline): MDHEN, SYDVKM. This CDR3 comprises 15 residues. Trimming left V 6 bases short and J 0 bases short, with 12 bases between. The CDR3 nucleotides are TGTGCCAGCAGATCTACAGCTTATAGCAATCAGCCCCAGCATTTT. This codes for CASRSTAYSNQPQHF.

V is TRBV18 and J is TRBJ2-1, with D perhaps matching TRBD1 (5 bases). Trimming pared 2 bases from V and 0 bases from J, leaving 11 bases between. Germline CDR1 KGHSH, CDR2 LQKENI. The CDR3 is made up of 16 amino acids. In DNA, the CDR3 is TGTGCCAGCTCACCAGGGCAGGGCCACTCCTACAATGAGCAGTTCTTC. Protein product: CASSPGQGHSYNEQFF.

The chain has TRBV27 and TRBJ2-7; 10 bases agree with TRBD1. This CDR3 is built from 14 residues. Germline CDR1 is MNHEY and CDR2 is SMNVEV (reference sequence). The J segment lost 7 bases and the V segment lost 5 bases, leaving 8 bases of the junction unmatched. The CDR3 nucleotides are TGTGCCAGCAGTCGACGGACAGGGGGTGAAGAGCAGTACTTC. Protein sequence: CASSRRTGGEEQYF.

CDR3 residues: CASKKQGNQPQHF. The DNA for the CDR3 is TGTGCCAGTAAGAAACAGGGCAATCAGCCCCAGCATTTT. This chain joins TRBV19 and TRBJ1-5; D is possibly TRBD1 (5 bases). Trimming left V 7 bases short and J 2 bases short, with 9 bases between. The CDR3 covers 13 residues. Germline V gene data show CDR1 as LNHDA and CDR2 as SQIVND (reference sequence).

The rearrangement joins TRBV7-2 to TRBJ1-5, with D perhaps TRBD1 (5 bases). CDR1 is SGHTA and CDR2 is FQGNSA in the germline V gene. The CDR3 is made up of 13 amino acids. V lost 6 bases and J 3 bases, leaving 9 bases between the germline ends. CDR3 sequence reads: CASSRDSNQPQHF. The CDR3 bases are TGTGCCAGCAGTCGGGACTCCAATCAGCCCCAGCATTTT.

This clone came up a few times. V and J are TRBV7-9 and TRBJ1-1; TRBD1 might be the D (6 bases). CDR1 is SEHNR and CDR2 is FQNEAQ in the germline V gene (reference sequence). CDR3 length: 13 amino acids. The V end was cut by 5 bases, the J end by 4 bases, with 11 bases between. The DNA of the CDR3 is TGTGCCAGCAGCCCCCAGGGGAGCACTGAAGCTTTCTTT. Its translation: CASSPQGSTEAFF.

The chain couples TRBV6-5 to TRBJ2-7; the match to TRBD1 covers 7 bases. The V gene end was trimmed by 5 bases and the J gene end by 2 bases; junction bases not matched to a gene: 6. CDR3 size: 14 residues. Per germline, CDR1 MNHEY and CDR2 SVGAGI. CDR3 coding DNA: TGTGCCAGCAGTAAGACAGGGCCAGCCTACGAGCAGTACTTC. It is translated as CASSKTGPAYEQYF.

The chain combines TRBV7-9 with TRBJ1-3, with 10 positions matching TRBD1. CDR1 SEHNR and CDR2 FQNEAQ come from the germline V gene (reference sequence). The CDR3 has 17 residues. J gave up 0 bases and V 10 bases, and 12 bases lay outside the gene matches. The CDR3 loop reads CATPRQGAIGSGNTIYF. The CDR3 region has the DNA TGTGCCACACCCAGACAGGGGGCGATTGGCTCTGGAAACACCATATATTTT.

The CDR3 nucleotides are TGTGCCAGCGAAACCGGGGGATTAATTGGTGAAAAACTGTTTTTT. Translating gives CASETGGLIGEKLFF. The rearrangement links TRBV2 to TRBJ1-4; D possibly corresponds to TRBD1 (5 bases). The CDR3 is 15 residues long. Trimming removed 8 bases from V and 7 bases from J, with 20 bases in between. From germline, CDR1 is SNHLY and CDR2 FYNNEI.

This clone was picked up a small number of times. This chain links TRBV7-2 with TRBJ1-1; no clear D gene. V was clipped by 2 bases and J by 0 bases, with 10 bases between them. Germline V gene lookup returns CDR1 SGHTA and CDR2 FQGNSA. There are 15 residues in the CDR3. The CDR3 loop reads CASSLLSLMNTEAFF. The CDR3 region has the DNA TGTGCCAGCAGCTTACTCAGTCTCATGAACACTGAAGCTTTCTTT.